This passage covers 6 T cell receptor beta chains from one sample sequenced in a study of blood T cell repertoires in COVID-19. Profiled with immunoSEQ multiplex PCR; TCRdb holds only in-frame clones, not every one. The sample lists a few hundred thousand clones; approximately 80% were seen once. The specimen was peripheral blood. All receptors derive from a human donor with acute or convalescent COVID-19. The donor label of this sample is uncertain.

The chain uses TRBV28 and TRBJ1-2, with 7 bases identical to TRBD1. CDR3 length: 13 residues. The V gene end was trimmed by 6 bases and the J gene end by 4 bases; junction bases not matched to a gene: 5. From germline, CDR1 is MDHEN and CDR2 SYDVKM. The CDR3 here is CASSSGQTYGYTF. CDR3 DNA sequence: TGTGCCAGCAGCTCGGGACAGACCTATGGCTACACCTTC.

This chain links TRBV29-1 with TRBJ2-2; D is uncertain. Germline loops: CDR1 SQVTM, CDR2 ANQGSEA. This CDR3 has 11 amino acids. V lost 5 bases to trimming and J lost 4 bases, with 5 bases between them. The CDR3 coding sequence is TGCAGCGTTTCGGTCACCGGGGAGCTGTTTTTT. Protein product: CSVSVTGELFF.

The rearrangement links TRBV5-1 to TRBJ2-3; D call uncertain. This CDR3 is 15 amino acids long. CDR1 is SGHRS, CDR2 YFSETQ, per germline. Trimming pared 0 bases from V and 4 bases from J, leaving 12 bases between. This CDR3 is CASSLVGLVSDTQYF. CDR3 sequence (DNA): TGCGCCAGCAGCTTGGTCGGCCTAGTTTCAGATACGCAGTATTTT.

This clone was seen more than once but under ten times. In DNA, the CDR3 is TGTGCCAGCACCCCCCCCTGGGCCAACGTCCTGACTTTC. Protein product: CASTPPWANVLTF. The chain uses TRBV2 and TRBJ2-6; D is ambiguous. CDR3 length: 13 residues. Trimming left V 7 bases short and J 5 bases short, with 9 bases between. Per germline, CDR1 SNHLY and CDR2 FYNNEI.

The chain couples TRBV10-1 to TRBJ1-1; tentatively, D is TRBD1 (5 bases). V was cut by 6 bases and J by 1 base, with 21 bases left in between. The length of the CDR3 is 17 residues. CDR1 WNHNN and CDR2 SYGVQD come from the germline V gene (reference sequence). CDR3 residues: CASRDLNPQEPNTEAFF. In nucleotides, the CDR3 is TGCGCCAGCAGGGACCTGAACCCACAGGAACCGAACACTGAAGCTTTCTTT.

This clone was observed a few times. The V call is TRBV30, the J call TRBJ1-2, with no clear D. CDR1 is GTSNPN, CDR2 SVGIG, per germline (reference sequence). The length of the CDR3 is 12 residues. V was pared by 4 bases and J by 7 bases, with 13 bases between. The DNA of the CDR3 is TGTGCCTGGAACACCGCCGTCAGTGGCTACACCTTC. Translation: CAWNTAVSGYTF.